Listed here is a single T cell receptor (beta chain). Germline CDR1 reads SEHNR; CDR2 reads FQNEAQ (reference sequence). This CDR3 spans 15 amino acids. Germline trimming cut 5 bases from V and 10 bases from J; bases unmatched to any gene: 7. This specimen comes from a study of T cell changes during pregnancy in multiple sclerosis. Sequenced by immunoSEQ multiplex PCR; TCRdb stores in-frame clones only, minus some. The table has approximately 51,000 clones, 93% seen once. The source is a female donor with multiple sclerosis, enrolled in a pregnancy study. The rearrangement links TRBV7-9 to TRBJ2-1; TRBD2 matches 14 bases. This specimen consisted of peripheral blood, obtained in the second trimester of pregnancy. The CDR3 DNA reads TGTGCCAGCAGCCAGACTAGCGGGAGGGCTTTGGAGCAGTTCTTC. This translates into CASSQTSGRALEQFF.